Described below is a single T cell receptor (beta chain) sequence and its context. Antigen specificity is unknown. Sequencing was performed with immunoSEQ multiplex PCR; in TCRdb, only in-frame clones are kept and a portion is missing. The repertoire consists of approximately 110,000 clones, with approximately 90% occurring once and the leading ten covering around 17%. The data are from a study of PD-1 blockade in classical Hodgkin lymphoma. Study-level findings and limits: Only CD4+ TCR diversity, not CD8+, had risen significantly by C4D1.

As to time point: cycle 4 day 1 (C4D1), after more than five weeks of nivolumab. Each patient relapsed following autologous stem cell transplantation, and prior brentuximab vedotin exposure differed. When best responses were assessed, they were complete response, partial response or progressive disease. Trimming stripped 2 bases from V and 4 bases from J, with 9 bases between. CDR1 SEHNR and CDR2 FQNEAQ come from the germline V gene (reference sequence). CDR3 length equals 13 residues. This sequence originates from a human donor with classical Hodgkin lymphoma. The genes are TRBV7-9 and TRBJ2-7; TRBD1 might be the D (6 bases). The specimen comprised peripheral blood mononuclear cells (PBMCs), sampled before the fourth cycle of nivolumab. The CDR3 here is CASSLTGTYEQYF. DNA of the CDR3: TGTGCCAGCAGCTTAACCGGGACATACGAGCAGTACTTC.